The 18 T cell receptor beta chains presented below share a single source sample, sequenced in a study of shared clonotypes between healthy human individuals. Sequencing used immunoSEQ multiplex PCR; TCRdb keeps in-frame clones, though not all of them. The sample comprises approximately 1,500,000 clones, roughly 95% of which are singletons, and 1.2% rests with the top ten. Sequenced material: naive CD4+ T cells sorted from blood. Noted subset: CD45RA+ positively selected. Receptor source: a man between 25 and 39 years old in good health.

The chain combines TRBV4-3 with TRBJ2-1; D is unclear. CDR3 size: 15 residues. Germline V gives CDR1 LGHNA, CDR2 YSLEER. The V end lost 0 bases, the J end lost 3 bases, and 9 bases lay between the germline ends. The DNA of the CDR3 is TGCGCCAGCAGCCAAGATGATCCAGGCTACAATGAGCAGTTCTTC. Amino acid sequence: CASSQDDPGYNEQFF.

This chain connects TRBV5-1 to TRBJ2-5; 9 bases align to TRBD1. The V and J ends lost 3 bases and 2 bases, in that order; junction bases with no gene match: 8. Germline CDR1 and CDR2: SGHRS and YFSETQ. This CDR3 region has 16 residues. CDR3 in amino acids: CASSSFGTGNQETQYF. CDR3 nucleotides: TGCGCCAGCAGCTCGTTTGGGACAGGGAATCAAGAGACCCAGTACTTC.

DNA of the CDR3: TGTGCCAGCTCACCAATTGGACACAGTATTGCAACTAATGAAAAACTGTTTTTT. Its translation: CASSPIGHSIATNEKLFF. This chain connects TRBV18 to TRBJ1-4; a possible D gene is TRBD1 (5 bases). V was pared by 2 bases and J by 0 bases, with 16 bases between. Germline values: CDR1 KGHSH, CDR2 LQKENI. This CDR3 spans 18 amino acids.

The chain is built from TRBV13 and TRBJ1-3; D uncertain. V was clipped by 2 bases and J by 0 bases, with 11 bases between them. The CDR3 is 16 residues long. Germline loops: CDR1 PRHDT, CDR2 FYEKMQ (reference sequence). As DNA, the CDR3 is TGTGCCAGCAGCTTACTGGGGTTAAGCTCTGGAAACACCATATATTTT. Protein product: CASSLLGLSSGNTIYF.

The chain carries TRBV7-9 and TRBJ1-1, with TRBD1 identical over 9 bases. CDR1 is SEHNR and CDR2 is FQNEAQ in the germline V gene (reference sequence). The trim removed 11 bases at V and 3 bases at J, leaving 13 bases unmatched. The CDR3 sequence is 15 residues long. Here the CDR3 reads CAGAGDRAFDTEAFF. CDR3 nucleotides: TGTGCCGGGGCGGGGGACAGGGCTTTCGACACTGAAGCTTTCTTT.

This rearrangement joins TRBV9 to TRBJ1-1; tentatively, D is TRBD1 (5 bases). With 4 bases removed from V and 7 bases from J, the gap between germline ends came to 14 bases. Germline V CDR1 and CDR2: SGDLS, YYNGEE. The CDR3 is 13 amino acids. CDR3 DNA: TGTGCCAGCAGCATATGGGGGGATGGTGAAGCTTTCTTT. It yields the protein CASSIWGDGEAFF.

CDR3 loop: CASSQPGQTADTQYF. The DNA of the CDR3 is TGCGCCAGCAGCCAGCCGGGACAGACGGCAGATACGCAGTATTTT. The rearrangement links TRBV5-1 to TRBJ2-3; 7 positions match TRBD1. The CDR3 consists of 15 residues. The J segment lost 4 bases and the V segment lost 4 bases, leaving 9 bases of the junction unmatched. Germline loops: CDR1 SGHRS, CDR2 YFSETQ.

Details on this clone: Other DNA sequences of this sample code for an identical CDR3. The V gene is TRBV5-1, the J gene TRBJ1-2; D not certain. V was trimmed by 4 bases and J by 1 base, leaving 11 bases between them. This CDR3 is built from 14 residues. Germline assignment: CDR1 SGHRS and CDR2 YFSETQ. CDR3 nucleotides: TGCGCCAGCAGCCTGGCCGGCAGTAACTATGGCTACACCTTC. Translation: CASSLAGSNYGYTF.

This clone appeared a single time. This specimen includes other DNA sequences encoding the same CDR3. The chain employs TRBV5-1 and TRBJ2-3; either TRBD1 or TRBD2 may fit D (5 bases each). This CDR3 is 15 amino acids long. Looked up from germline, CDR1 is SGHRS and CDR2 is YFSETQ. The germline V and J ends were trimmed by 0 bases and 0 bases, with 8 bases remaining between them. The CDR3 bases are TGCGCCAGCAGCTTGGCAGGGACCAGCACAGATACGCAGTATTTT. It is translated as CASSLAGTSTDTQYF. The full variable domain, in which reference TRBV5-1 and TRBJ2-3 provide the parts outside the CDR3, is KAGVTQTPRYLIKTRGQQVTLSCSPISGHRSVSWYQQTPGQGLQFLFEYFSETQRNKGNFPGRFSGRQFSNSRSEMNVSTLELGDSALYLCASSLAGTSTDTQYFGPGTRLTVL.

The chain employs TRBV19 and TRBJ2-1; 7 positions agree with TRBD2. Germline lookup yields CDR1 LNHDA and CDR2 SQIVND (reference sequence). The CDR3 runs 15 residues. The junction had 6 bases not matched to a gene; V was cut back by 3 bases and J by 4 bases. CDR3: CASSMIPGGYNEQFF. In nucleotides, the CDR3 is TGTGCCAGTAGTATGATACCGGGAGGATACAATGAGCAGTTCTTC.

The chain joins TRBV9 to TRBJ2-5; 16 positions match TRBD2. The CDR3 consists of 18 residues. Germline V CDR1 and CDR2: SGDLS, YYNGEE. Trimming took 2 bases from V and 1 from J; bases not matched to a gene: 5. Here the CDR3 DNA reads TGTGCCAGCAGCGTCGGGACTAGCGGGAGGGCCGCCCAAGAGACCCAGTACTTC. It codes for CASSVGTSGRAAQETQYF.

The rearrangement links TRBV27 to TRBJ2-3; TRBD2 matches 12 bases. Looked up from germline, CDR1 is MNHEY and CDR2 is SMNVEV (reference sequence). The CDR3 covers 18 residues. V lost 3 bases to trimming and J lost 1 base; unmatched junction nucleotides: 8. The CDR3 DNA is TGTGCCAGCAGTTTGGGAACCCTAGCGGGAGGGGGCACAGATACGCAGTATTTT. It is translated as CASSLGTLAGGGTDTQYF.

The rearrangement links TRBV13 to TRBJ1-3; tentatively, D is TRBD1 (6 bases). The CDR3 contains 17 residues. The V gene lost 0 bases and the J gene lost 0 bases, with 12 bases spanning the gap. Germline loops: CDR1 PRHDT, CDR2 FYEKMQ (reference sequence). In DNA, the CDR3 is TGTGCCAGCAGCTTAGGACCAGGGGAGGTCTCTGGAAACACCATATATTTT. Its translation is CASSLGPGEVSGNTIYF.

The CDR3 protein is CASSFEGTNTEAFF. The CDR3 region has the DNA TGTGCCAGCAGCTTCGAGGGAACGAACACTGAAGCTTTCTTT. The chain joins TRBV7-3 to TRBJ1-1, with D unclear. The CDR3 is 14 amino acids. Trimming cost V 3 bases and J 1 base, with 9 bases left between them. CDR1 is SGHTA, CDR2 FQGTGA, per germline. Using reference TRBV7-3 and TRBJ1-1 for the parts outside the CDR3, the full variable domain is GAGVSQTPSNKVTEKGKYVELRCDPISGHTALYWYRQSLGQGPEFLIYFQGTGAADDSGLPNDRFFAVRPEGSVSTLKIQRTERGDSAVYLCASSFEGTNTEAFFGQGTRLTVV.

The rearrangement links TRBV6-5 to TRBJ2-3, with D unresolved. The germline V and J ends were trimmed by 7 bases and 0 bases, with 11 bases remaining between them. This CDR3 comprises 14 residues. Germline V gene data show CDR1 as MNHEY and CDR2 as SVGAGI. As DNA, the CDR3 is TGTGCCAGCAAAAGAGATTGGAGCACAGATACGCAGTATTTT. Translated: CASKRDWSTDTQYF.

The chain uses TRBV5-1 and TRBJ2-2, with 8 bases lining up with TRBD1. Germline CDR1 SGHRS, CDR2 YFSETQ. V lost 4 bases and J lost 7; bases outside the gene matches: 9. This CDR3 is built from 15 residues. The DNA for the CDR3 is TGCGCCAGCAGCACATATGGACAGGGCGTCGGGGAGCTGTTTTTT. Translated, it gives CASSTYGQGVGELFF.

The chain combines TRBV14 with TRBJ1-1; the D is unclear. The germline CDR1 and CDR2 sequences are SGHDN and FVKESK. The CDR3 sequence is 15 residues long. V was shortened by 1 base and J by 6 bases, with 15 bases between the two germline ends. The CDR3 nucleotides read TGTGCCAGCAGCCAAGGCCCCTTTAGAGAGTCTGAAGCTTTCTTT. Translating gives CASSQGPFRESEAFF.

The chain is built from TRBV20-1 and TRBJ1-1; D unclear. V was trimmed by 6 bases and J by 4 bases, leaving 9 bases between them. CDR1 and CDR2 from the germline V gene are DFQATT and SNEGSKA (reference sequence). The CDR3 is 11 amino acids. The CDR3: CSARSFTEAFF. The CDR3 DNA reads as TGCAGTGCCCGGAGCTTCACTGAAGCTTTCTTT.